Below, 4 T cell receptor beta chains from the same sample are listed, as sequenced in a study of blood T cell repertoires in COVID-19. The method was immunoSEQ multiplex PCR; TCRdb's version includes in-frame clones alone and lacks a portion of them. The sample contains about 210,000 clones, roughly four fifths of which appear only once. Sequencing used peripheral blood. Every receptor here comes from a woman aged 40-49 years with active or convalescent COVID-19.

The J gene is TRBJ1-2, the V gene TRBV5-4, with 9 bases aligning to TRBD1. Germline CDR1 reads SGHNT; CDR2 reads YYREEE (reference sequence). The CDR3 is 13 residues long. V was clipped by 0 bases and J by 8 bases; unmatched bases: 2. The DNA of the CDR3 is TGTGCCAGCAGCTTGGACAGGGGGCAGGGCTACACCTTC. It codes for CASSLDRGQGYTF.

The CDR3: CASSSRREGARVSTDTQYF. CDR3 nucleotides: TGTGCCAGCAGCTCACGTCGGGAGGGTGCTAGGGTTAGCACAGATACGCAGTATTTT. The chain has TRBV7-9 and TRBJ2-3; 8 nucleotides match TRBD2. The germline V gene has CDR1 SEHNR and CDR2 FQNEAQ (reference sequence). V shed 4 bases, J shed 0 bases, and the junction held 15 bases outside the gene matches. CDR3 length equals 19 residues. Together with reference TRBV7-9 and TRBJ2-3, the CDR3 gives the full variable domain: DTGVSQNPRHKITKRGQNVTFRCDPISEHNRLYWYRQTLGQGPEFLTYFQNEAQLEKSRLLSDRFSAERPKGSFSTLEIQRTEQGDSAMYLCASSSRREGARVSTDTQYFGPGTRLTVL.

The V call is TRBV6-5, the J call TRBJ2-7, with 7 bases that match TRBD1. Per the germline V gene, CDR1 is MNHEY and CDR2 is SVGAGI. After removal of 4 bases from V and 3 bases from J, the junction contained 3 bases not matched to a gene. The CDR3 loop spans 13 amino acids. Written as DNA, the CDR3 is TGTGCCAGCAGTTTACGACAGGGCTACGAGCAGTACTTC. It encodes CASSLRQGYEQYF.

This chain uses TRBV3-1 (or the pseudogene TRBV3-2) with TRBJ1-2, with D unresolved. Germline values: CDR1 LGHDT, CDR2 YNNKEL (reference sequence). Deletions cut 4 bases from V and 1 base from J, with 10 bases between. The CDR3 extends over 14 amino acids. This chain's CDR3 is CASSPPHNNYGYTF. The CDR3 DNA reads as TGTGCCAGCAGCCCACCCCACAATAACTATGGCTACACCTTC.